This T cell receptor (beta chain) was sequenced for a study of T cell responses to AZD1222 COVID-19 vaccine. Clones were sequenced by immunoSEQ multiplex PCR, and TCRdb holds only the in-frame ones, with some missing. The table includes approximately 120,000 clones, about nine tenths detected once. The V end was cut by 0 bases, the J end by 0 bases, with 6 bases between. The CDR3 consists of 15 residues. Germline CDR1 SGHVS, CDR2 FQNEAQ. This clonotype originated in an adult in good health. Sample: peripheral blood, taken on day 0 of AZD1222 vaccination. This chain links TRBV7-8 with TRBJ1-5, with no clear D. This chain's CDR3 is CASSLADYSNQPQHF. CDR3 sequence (DNA): TGTGCCAGCAGCTTAGCGGATTATAGCAATCAGCCCCAGCATTTT.